Reported below is one T cell receptor (beta chain). The antigen is unknown. The data derive from a study of persistence of HIV-infected CD4 T cells. CDR3 size: 17 residues. Trimming pared 2 bases from V and 4 bases from J, leaving 20 bases between. Germline V gene lookup returns CDR1 MDHEN and CDR2 SYDVKM. Whole-study results and caveats: Compared with CD3/CD28-stimulated cells, CMV- and Gag-responding cells showed lower TCRbeta richness.

The libraries were made with immunoSEQ version 4 in survey mode. Clones were read by immunoSEQ multiplex PCR, and TCRdb kept only the in-frame ones, dropping some. The sample includes 37,000 or so clones, over 80% seen only once; the top ten take roughly 1.7%. Lysates of CMV-infected fibroblasts at 10 ug/mL stimulated these cells. CD40L/CD69 double-negative CD45RO-high memory CD4+ T cells were collected. The sequenced sample was CD4+ T cells sorted from PBMCs after approximately 19-hour stimulation, obtained from a patient who received antiretroviral therapy. The TCR was taken from an adult man with HIV who was CMV-seropositive. The chain joins TRBV28 to TRBJ1-2; D ambiguous. The CDR3 region is CASSLHVWREESYGYTF. For the CDR3, the DNA is TGTGCCAGCAGTTTACATGTTTGGAGGGAGGAGAGCTATGGCTACACCTTC.